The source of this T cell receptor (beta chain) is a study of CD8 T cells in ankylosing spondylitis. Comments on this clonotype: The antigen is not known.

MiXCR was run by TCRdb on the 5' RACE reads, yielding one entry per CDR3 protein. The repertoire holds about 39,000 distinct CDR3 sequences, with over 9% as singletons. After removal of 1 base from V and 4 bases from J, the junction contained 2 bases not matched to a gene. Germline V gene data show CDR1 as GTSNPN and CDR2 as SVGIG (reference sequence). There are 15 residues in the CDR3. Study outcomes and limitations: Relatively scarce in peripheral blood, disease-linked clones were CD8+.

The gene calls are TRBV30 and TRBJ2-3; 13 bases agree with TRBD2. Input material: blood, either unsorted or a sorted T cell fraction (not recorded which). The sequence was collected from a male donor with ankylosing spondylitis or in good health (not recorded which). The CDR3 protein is CAWSDGLAGADTQYF. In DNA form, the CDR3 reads TGTGCCTGGAGTGATGGACTAGCGGGAGCAGATACGCAGTATTTT.